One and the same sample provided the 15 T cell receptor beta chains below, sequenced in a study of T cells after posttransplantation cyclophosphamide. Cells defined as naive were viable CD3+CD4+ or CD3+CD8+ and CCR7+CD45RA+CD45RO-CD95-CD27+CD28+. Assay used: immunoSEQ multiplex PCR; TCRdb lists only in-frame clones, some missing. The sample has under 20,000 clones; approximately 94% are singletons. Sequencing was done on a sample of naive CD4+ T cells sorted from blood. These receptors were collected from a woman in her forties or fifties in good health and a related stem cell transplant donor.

CDR3 nucleotide sequence: TGTGCCAGTAGTCCCCCCGGGAGTGGAAAAGCTTTCTTT. The encoded protein is CASSPPGSGKAFF. The chain is built from TRBV19 and TRBJ1-1; D gene ambiguous. The CDR3 extends over 13 amino acids. The germline gives CDR1 LNHDA, CDR2 SQIVND (reference sequence). V lost 5 bases and J lost 9, with 16 bases in between.

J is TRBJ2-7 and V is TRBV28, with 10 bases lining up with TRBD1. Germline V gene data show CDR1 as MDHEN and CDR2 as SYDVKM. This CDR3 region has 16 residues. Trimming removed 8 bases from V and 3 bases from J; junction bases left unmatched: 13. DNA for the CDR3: TGTGCCAGCCCCCCCGGCGGGACAGGGGTGAACTACGAGCAGTACTTC. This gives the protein CASPPGGTGVNYEQYF.

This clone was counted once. The CDR3 nucleotides read TGTGCCAGCGCTTCTAGCGGGAGGGATGAGCAGTTCTTC. Translation: CASASSGRDEQFF. The chain is built from TRBV10-3 and TRBJ2-1; 12 nucleotides agree with TRBD2. V gave up 10 bases and J gave up 8 bases; unmatched junction bases: 6. The germline CDR1 and CDR2 sequences are ENHRY and SYGVKD. The CDR3 has 13 residues.

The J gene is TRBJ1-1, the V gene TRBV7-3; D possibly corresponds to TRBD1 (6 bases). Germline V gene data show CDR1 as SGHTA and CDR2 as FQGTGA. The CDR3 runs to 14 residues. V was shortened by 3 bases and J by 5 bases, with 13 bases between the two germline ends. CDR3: CASSFQGLWTEAFF. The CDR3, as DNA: TGTGCCAGCAGCTTTCAGGGGCTCTGGACTGAAGCTTTCTTT. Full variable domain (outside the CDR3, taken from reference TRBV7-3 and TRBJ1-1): GAGVSQTPSNKVTEKGKYVELRCDPISGHTALYWYRQSLGQGPEFLIYFQGTGAADDSGLPNDRFFAVRPEGSVSTLKIQRTERGDSAVYLCASSFQGLWTEAFFGQGTRLTVV.

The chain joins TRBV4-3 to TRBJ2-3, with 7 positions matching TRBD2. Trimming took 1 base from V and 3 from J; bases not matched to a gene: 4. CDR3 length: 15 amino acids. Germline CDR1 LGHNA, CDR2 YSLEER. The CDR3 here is CASSQGLAETDTQYF. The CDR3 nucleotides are TGCGCCAGCAGCCAAGGACTAGCCGAAACAGATACGCAGTATTTT.

In DNA form, the CDR3 reads TGCGCCAGCAGCTTCACAGGGATGAACACTGAAGCTTTCTTT. This encodes CASSFTGMNTEAFF. The chain recombines TRBV5-1 with TRBJ1-1, with D possibly TRBD1 on 6 matching bases. The ends were cut back, 2 bases at V and 0 bases at J, with 8 bases in the middle. CDR1 and CDR2 from the germline V gene are SGHRS and YFSETQ. The CDR3 spans 14 residues. Filled out from reference TRBV5-1 and TRBJ1-1, the complete variable domain reads KAGVTQTPRYLIKTRGQQVTLSCSPISGHRSVSWYQQTPGQGLQFLFEYFSETQRNKGNFPGRFSGRQFSNSRSEMNVSTLELGDSALYLCASSFTGMNTEAFFGQGTRLTVV.

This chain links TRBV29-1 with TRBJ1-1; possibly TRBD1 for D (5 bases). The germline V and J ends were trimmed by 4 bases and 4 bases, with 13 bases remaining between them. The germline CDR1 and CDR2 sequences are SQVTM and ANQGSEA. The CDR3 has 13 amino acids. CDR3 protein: CSVAPSGGTEAFF. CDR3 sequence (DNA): TGCAGCGTTGCCCCTTCGGGGGGCACTGAAGCTTTCTTT.

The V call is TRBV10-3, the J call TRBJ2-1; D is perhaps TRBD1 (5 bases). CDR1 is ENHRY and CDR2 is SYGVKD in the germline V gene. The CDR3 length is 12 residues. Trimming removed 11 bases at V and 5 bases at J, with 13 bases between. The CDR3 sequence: CAGAPGHNEQFF. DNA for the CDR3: TGTGCCGGGGCCCCAGGGCACAATGAGCAGTTCTTC.

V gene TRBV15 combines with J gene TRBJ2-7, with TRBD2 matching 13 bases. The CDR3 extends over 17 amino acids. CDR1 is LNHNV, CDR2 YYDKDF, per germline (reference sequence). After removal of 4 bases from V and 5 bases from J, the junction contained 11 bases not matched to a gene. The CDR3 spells CATSKDDRTSGSHEQYF. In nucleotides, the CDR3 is TGTGCCACCAGCAAAGATGATCGGACTAGCGGGAGTCACGAGCAGTACTTC.

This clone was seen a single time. DNA for the CDR3: TGCGCCAGCAGTGATAACCAGGACTACGAGCAGTACTTC. The encoded protein is CASSDNQDYEQYF. The gene calls are TRBV5-1 and TRBJ2-7; D gene unclear. The ends were cut back, 5 bases at V and 3 bases at J, with 12 bases in the middle. Germline V gene lookup returns CDR1 SGHRS and CDR2 YFSETQ. This CDR3 contains 13 residues.

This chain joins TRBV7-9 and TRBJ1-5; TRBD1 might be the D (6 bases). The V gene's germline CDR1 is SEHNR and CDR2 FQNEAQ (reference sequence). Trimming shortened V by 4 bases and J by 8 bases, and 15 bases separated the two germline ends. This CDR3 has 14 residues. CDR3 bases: TGTGCCAGCAGCTCCGAACAGGGTGTAAAGCCCCAGCATTTT. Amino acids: CASSSEQGVKPQHF.

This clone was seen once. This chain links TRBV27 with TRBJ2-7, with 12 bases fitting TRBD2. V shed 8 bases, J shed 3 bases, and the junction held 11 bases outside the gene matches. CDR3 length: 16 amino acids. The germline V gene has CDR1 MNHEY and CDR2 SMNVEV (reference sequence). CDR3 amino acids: CASQTSGSISGYEQYF. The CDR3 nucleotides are TGTGCCAGCCAGACTAGCGGGAGTATCTCTGGCTACGAGCAGTACTTC.

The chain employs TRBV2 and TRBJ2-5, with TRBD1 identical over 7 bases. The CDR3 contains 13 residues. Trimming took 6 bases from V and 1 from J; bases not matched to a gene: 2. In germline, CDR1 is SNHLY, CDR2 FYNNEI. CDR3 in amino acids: CASRGQIQETQYF. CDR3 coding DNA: TGTGCCAGCAGGGGACAGATCCAAGAGACCCAGTACTTC.

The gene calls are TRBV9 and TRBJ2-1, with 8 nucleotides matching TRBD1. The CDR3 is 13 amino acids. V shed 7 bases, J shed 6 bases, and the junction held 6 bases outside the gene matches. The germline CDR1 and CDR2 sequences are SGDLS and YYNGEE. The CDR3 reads CASGTGGINEQFF. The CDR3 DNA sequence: TGTGCCAGCGGGACAGGTGGGATCAATGAGCAGTTCTTC.

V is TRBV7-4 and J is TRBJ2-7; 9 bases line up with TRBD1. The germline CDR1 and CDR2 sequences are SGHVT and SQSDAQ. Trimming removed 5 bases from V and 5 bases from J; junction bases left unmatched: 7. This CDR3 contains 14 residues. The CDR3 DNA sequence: TGTGCCAGCAGCCCACCGGGACAGGGCCACGAGCAGTACTTC. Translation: CASSPPGQGHEQYF.